This TCR beta chain was found in a study of T cells in Graves' hyperthyroidism and ophthalmopathy. Trimming left V 5 bases short and J 1 base short, with 15 bases between. Germline lookup yields CDR1 SGHVS and CDR2 FQNEAQ. CDR3 length: 16 amino acids. The source material, RNA transcripts, was used to amplify TCR beta CDR3 regions. HTBI primers were employed in a first-round RT-PCR of the TCR CDR3. TCRdb reprocessed the multiplex PCR reads via MiXCR and lists one record per CDR3 protein. The table includes roughly 720,000 distinct CDR3 sequences, 15% to 20% detected once. General observations from the study: A model built on 13 V-J features separated ophthalmopathy from stable hyperthyroidism.

This clonotype was observed a few times. Its antigen is still unknown. The V and J genes are TRBV7-8 and TRBJ2-1; D may be TRBD2 (5 bases). The sequence derives from a man aged 50 or older with Graves' hyperthyroidism. Sample: blood. CDR3 sequence: CASSPRAAGSYNEQFF. CDR3 bases: TGTGCCAGCAGCCCCCGGGCCGCGGGTTCCTACAATGAGCAGTTCTTC.